This TCR beta chain was retrieved from a study of control samples from healthy donors and cancer patients. Assay: immunoSEQ multiplex PCR; the TCRdb copy retains only in-frame clones and omits some. The sample shows approximately 68,000 clones, approximately 83% of them seen only once. Trimming stripped 6 bases from V and 4 bases from J, with 22 bases between. The germline V gene encodes CDR1 SGHRS and CDR2 YFSETQ. CDR3 size: 16 residues. The sequence was collected from a man aged 60 to 75 in good health. Material for sequencing was blood. This chain links TRBV5-1 with TRBJ2-5; TRBD1 might be the D (6 bases). The CDR3 DNA sequence: TGCGCCAGCAAGCGAGGGGGAGAAGGTTTAGGAGAGACCCAGTACTTC. It yields the protein CASKRGGEGLGETQYF.